This section outlines one T cell receptor beta chain sequence together with its context. Its antigen is currently unknown. TCRdb re-derived calls from the 5' RACE reads in MiXCR, one entry per CDR3 protein. The sample yields 750,000 to 950,000 distinct CDR3 sequences, approximately 13% seen once. The CDR3 runs 16 residues. V was shortened by 10 bases and J by 1 base, with 19 bases between the two germline ends. Germline V gives CDR1 MDHEN, CDR2 SYDVKM. These data come from a study of identical twins. Study observations and caveats: Out-of-frame TCR alpha sharing observed in monozygotic twins exceeded model estimates.

A further study also used this sample, focusing on yellow fever vaccine responses in identical twins.

Source material: PBMCs. The clonotype comes from a woman between 18 and 29 years old in good health. The gene calls are TRBV28 and TRBJ2-2; D possibly corresponds to TRBD2 (6 bases). The CDR3 is CATVEFGTLNTGELFF. In DNA, the CDR3 is TGTGCCACCGTTGAGTTTGGGACTCTGAACACCGGGGAGCTGTTTTTT.